The sequence of this TCR beta chain was determined in a study of T cells after yellow fever vaccination. This clonotype was found many times. TCRdb independently ran MiXCR on the 5' RACE reads; one entry per CDR3 protein. Of a few hundred thousand distinct CDR3 sequences detected, approximately 3.8% appear once; the ten largest clones hold about 20%. Here the sequenced sample was PBMCs, taken on the day of the yellow fever booster vaccination. This clonotype was sampled from a man younger than 35 who received the YFV17D yellow fever vaccine.

The CDR3 loop reads CASSLAPGGREQYF. The CDR3 DNA sequence: TGTGCCAGCAGTTTAGCCCCCGGAGGGAGGGAGCAGTACTTC. The J gene is TRBJ2-7, the V gene TRBV12-3 or TRBV12-4, with TRBD2 as a possible D gene (6 bases). CDR3 length: 14 residues. The V gene lost 0 bases and the J gene lost 7 bases, with 13 bases spanning the gap.